This T cell receptor (beta chain) appears in the sequencing data of a study of cytomegalovirus exposure and HLA in healthy donors. About the research overall: T cells numbering about 180 million yielded fewer than 140 million unique TCR beta sequences in an earlier analysis.

As concerns this clone: Its target is not known.

Germline V gene sequence: CDR1 SSHAT, CDR2 FNYEAQ (reference sequence). V gave up 5 bases and J gave up 3 bases, with 9 bases separating them. The CDR3 is made up of 13 amino acids. PCR employed 60 Vbeta and 13 Jbeta primers. As handled by the study authors: In a later analysis, the count reached some 73 million unique TCR beta chains, with about 12 million shared. Sequenced by immunoSEQ multiplex PCR; TCRdb stores in-frame clones only, minus some. That table is the source of V, J and clone size, and D and trimming were worked out from the DNA. The table shows about 150,000 clones, with 55% to 85% occurring only once. General study results and limits: Later analysis suggested links between common viral pathogens and several top significant clusters. The authors excluded some V segments, including TRBV6-2 and TRBV6-3, as indistinguishable.

The genes are TRBV7-7 and TRBJ2-3; tentatively, D is TRBD1 (6 bases). This TCR was sampled from a man in his forties or fifties in good health and CMV-seronegative. Sequences were obtained from PBMCs. Here the CDR3 DNA reads TGTGCCAGCAGCAAAGACAGGACAGATACGCAGTATTTT. Protein product: CASSKDRTDTQYF.